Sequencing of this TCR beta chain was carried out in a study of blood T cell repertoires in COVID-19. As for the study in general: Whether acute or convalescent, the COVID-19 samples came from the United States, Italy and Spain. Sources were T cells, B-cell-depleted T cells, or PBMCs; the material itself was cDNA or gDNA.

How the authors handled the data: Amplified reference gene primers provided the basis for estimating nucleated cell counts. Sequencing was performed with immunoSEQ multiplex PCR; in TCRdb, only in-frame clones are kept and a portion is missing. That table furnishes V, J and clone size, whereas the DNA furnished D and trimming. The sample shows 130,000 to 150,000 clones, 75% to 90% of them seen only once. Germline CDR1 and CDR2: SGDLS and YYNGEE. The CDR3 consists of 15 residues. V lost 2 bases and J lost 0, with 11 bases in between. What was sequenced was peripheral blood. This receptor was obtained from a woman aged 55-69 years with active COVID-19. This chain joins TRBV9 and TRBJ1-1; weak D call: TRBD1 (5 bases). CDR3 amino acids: CASSVDSLMNTEAFF. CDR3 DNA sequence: TGTGCCAGCAGCGTTGACAGCCTTATGAACACTGAAGCTTTCTTT.